The 16 T cell receptor beta chains reported below all come from one sample, sequenced in a study of vaccination effects on CD4 cells after COVID-19. No cognate antigen is known for these TCRs. Before sequencing, viral peptide pools were used by the ViraFEST assay to expand antigen-specific CD4+ T cells. Following a roughly eleven-day culture, CD4+ T cells were purified. Vaccine recipients, nucleocapsid antibody negative, had no prior SARS-CoV-2 infection. Clones were read by immunoSEQ multiplex PCR, and TCRdb kept only the in-frame ones, dropping some. The sample holds tens of thousands of clones, 80% seen once. Here the sequenced sample was CD4+ T cells from PBMCs cultured with SARS-CoV-2 spike peptides, taken before COVID-19 vaccination. Receptor source: a human donor who received a COVID-19 vaccine.

The chain uses TRBV10-3 and TRBJ2-3, with a possible D match to TRBD2 (5 bases). Trimming stripped 4 bases from V and 0 bases from J, with 14 bases between. CDR3 length equals 16 residues. Germline V CDR1 and CDR2: ENHRY, SYGVKD. In DNA form, the CDR3 reads TGTGCCATCAGTGGACTTGGCGGGCTTAGCACAGATACGCAGTATTTT. Amino acids: CAISGLGGLSTDTQYF.

This clone was found once. This chain links TRBV10-3 with TRBJ1-2; D is undetermined. Germline CDR1 and CDR2: ENHRY and SYGVKD. This CDR3 region has 11 residues. Trimming removed 8 bases at V and 3 bases at J, with 7 bases between. The CDR3 loop reads CAISAYYGYTF. The CDR3 DNA is TGTGCCATCTCGGCCTACTATGGCTACACCTTC.

This rearrangement joins TRBV6-6 to TRBJ1-3, with 8 bases matching TRBD1. The CDR3 runs to 14 residues. Germline V CDR1 and CDR2: MNHNY, SVGAGI (reference sequence). V lost 6 bases and J lost 2; bases outside the gene matches: 3. The CDR3 DNA follows: TGTGCCAGCAGAGTACAGGGGGCTGGAAACACCATATATTTT. Amino acids: CASRVQGAGNTIYF.

This clone was observed a single time. The chain carries TRBV19 and TRBJ2-2; D may be TRBD1 (6 bases). The CDR3 totals 16 residues. In germline, CDR1 is LNHDA, CDR2 SQIVND (reference sequence). Trimming pared 6 bases from V and 0 bases from J, leaving 14 bases between. CDR3 nucleotide sequence: TGTGCCAGTAGGCCGACAGGCCTAACGAACACCGGGGAGCTGTTTTTT. Its translation is CASRPTGLTNTGELFF.

The chain is built from TRBV18 and TRBJ2-3; D possibly corresponds to TRBD1 (6 bases). Per the germline V gene, CDR1 is KGHSH and CDR2 is LQKENI. The V end lost 6 bases, the J end lost 4 bases, and 17 bases lay between the germline ends. The CDR3 totals 15 residues. The CDR3 DNA reads TGTGCCAGCTCCCCCCTGGACAGTAGCTCAGATACGCAGTATTTT. Its translation is CASSPLDSSSDTQYF.

The count of this clone is one. The CDR3 DNA reads TGCGCCAGCAGCTTGACTAGCATCACAGATACGCAGTATTTT. It is translated as CASSLTSITDTQYF. The chain recombines TRBV5-1 with TRBJ2-3; the D gene is possibly TRBD2 (6 bases). The CDR3 sequence is 14 residues long. Looked up from germline, CDR1 is SGHRS and CDR2 is YFSETQ. V dropped 1 base and J dropped 2 bases, with 8 bases sitting between them.

This clone was observed a single time. The rearrangement joins TRBV7-2 to TRBJ2-3; TRBD1 is a possible D gene (6 bases). CDR1 is SGHTA, CDR2 FQGNSA, per germline. V lost 0 bases and J 5 bases, leaving 15 bases between the germline ends. This CDR3 spans 16 amino acids. The CDR3 sequence: CASSLAAWGRGDTQYF. The CDR3 nucleotides read TGTGCCAGCAGCTTAGCCGCCTGGGGGCGCGGAGATACGCAGTATTTT. Together with reference TRBV7-2 and TRBJ2-3, the CDR3 gives the full variable domain: GAGVSQSPSNKVTEKGKDVELRCDPISGHTALYWYRQSLGQGLEFLIYFQGNSAPDKSGLPSDRFSAERTGGSVSTLTIQRTQQEDSAVYLCASSLAAWGRGDTQYFGPGTRLTVL.

Worth noting for this clone: Other DNA sequences in the same sample also yield this CDR3. This chain connects TRBV7-2 to TRBJ1-1; D is ambiguous. Germline lookup yields CDR1 SGHTA and CDR2 FQGNSA. The CDR3 length is 16 residues. Trimming removed 1 base at V and 1 base at J, with 13 bases between. CDR3 sequence (DNA): TGTGCCAGCAGCTTAGGTCGGGGAAACTGGAACACTGAAGCTTTCTTT. Translating gives CASSLGRGNWNTEAFF.

V and J are TRBV10-3 and TRBJ2-1; D not certain. V was clipped by 1 base and J by 8 bases, with 6 bases between them. From germline, CDR1 is ENHRY and CDR2 SYGVKD. The CDR3 contains 12 residues. The CDR3 spells CAISELPYEQFF. CDR3 DNA: TGTGCCATCAGTGAGTTGCCTTATGAGCAGTTCTTC.

This sequence joins TRBV4-3 and TRBJ2-1; 13 bases fit TRBD2. Per the germline V gene, CDR1 is LGHNA and CDR2 is YSLEER. V trimming: 4 bases; J trimming: 8 bases; junction bases outside the gene matches: 5. This CDR3 region has 15 residues. The CDR3 sequence: CASSRFGTSGDEQFF. The CDR3 region has the DNA TGCGCCAGCAGCCGATTCGGGACTAGCGGGGATGAGCAGTTCTTC.

This rearrangement joins TRBV12-3 or TRBV12-4 to TRBJ2-7; D not certain. V gave up 11 bases and J gave up 7 bases, with 9 bases separating them. The CDR3 is made up of 9 amino acids. DNA for the CDR3: TGTGCCGCGAACCGGGAGCAGTACGTC. Amino acid sequence: CAANREQYV.

The gene calls are TRBV18 and TRBJ2-5; either TRBD1 or TRBD2 may supply D (6 bases each). V lost 2 bases to trimming and J lost 5 bases, with 12 bases between them. CDR3 length equals 14 residues. Germline loops: CDR1 KGHSH, CDR2 LQKENI. This chain's CDR3 is CASSPTTGGETQYF. DNA for the CDR3: TGTGCCAGCTCACCAACGACAGGAGGGGAGACCCAGTACTTC.

The chain links TRBV14 to TRBJ1-6, with D possibly matching TRBD1 (5 bases). Trimming cost V 4 bases and J 10 bases, with 14 bases left between them. Germline loops: CDR1 SGHDN, CDR2 FVKESK. The CDR3 extends over 14 amino acids. CDR3 in amino acids: CASSRYGGGSPLHF. In DNA, the CDR3 is TGTGCCAGCAGCCGCTACGGGGGAGGGTCACCCCTCCACTTT.

V is TRBV19 and J is TRBJ1-5, with D possibly TRBD1 on 6 matching bases. V was clipped by 10 bases and J by 7 bases, with 17 bases between them. Per the germline V gene, CDR1 is LNHDA and CDR2 is SQIVND (reference sequence). The CDR3 has 13 amino acids. CDR3 nucleotide sequence: TGTGCCACCTCTGGTGGGGGCAGGCAGCCCCAGCATTTT. Encoded protein: CATSGGGRQPQHF.

The chain uses TRBV7-9 and TRBJ2-3, with 8 bases fitting TRBD1. With 5 bases clipped from V and 2 bases from J, the junction kept 9 bases outside the gene matches. CDR1 and CDR2 (germline): SEHNR, FQNEAQ (reference sequence). The CDR3 runs to 16 residues. The CDR3 is CASSPGQGGPTDTQYF. CDR3 nucleotides: TGTGCCAGCAGCCCAGGACAGGGCGGACCCACAGATACGCAGTATTTT.

CDR3 region: CASSQKGASVRQYF. CDR3 bases: TGTGCCAGCAGCCAAAAAGGAGCTAGTGTAAGGCAGTATTTT. The V gene is TRBV3-1 (or the pseudogene TRBV3-2), the J gene TRBJ2-3; D not certain. The CDR3 covers 14 residues. The V gene's germline CDR1 is LGHDT and CDR2 YNNKEL (reference sequence). The V end was cut by 2 bases, the J end by 11 bases, with 17 bases between.